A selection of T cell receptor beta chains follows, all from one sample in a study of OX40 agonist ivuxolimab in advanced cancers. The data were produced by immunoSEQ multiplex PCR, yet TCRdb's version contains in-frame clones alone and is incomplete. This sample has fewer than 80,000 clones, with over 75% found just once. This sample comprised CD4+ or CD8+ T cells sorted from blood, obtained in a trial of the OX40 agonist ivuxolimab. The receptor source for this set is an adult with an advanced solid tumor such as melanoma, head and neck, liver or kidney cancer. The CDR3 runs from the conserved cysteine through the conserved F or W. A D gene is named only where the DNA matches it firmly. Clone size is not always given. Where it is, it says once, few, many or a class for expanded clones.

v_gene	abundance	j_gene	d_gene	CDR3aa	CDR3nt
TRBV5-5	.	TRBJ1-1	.	CAGSIGHNTEAFF	TGTGCCGGCAGCATCGGACACAACACTGAAGCTTTCTTT
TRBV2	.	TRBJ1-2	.	CATSRQPNYGYTF	TGTGCCACCTCCCGACAACCCAACTATGGCTACACCTTC
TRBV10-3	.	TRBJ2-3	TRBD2	CAIQGLAGELRADTQYF	TGTGCCATCCAGGGACTAGCGGGAGAGTTGAGAGCAGATACGCAGTATTTT
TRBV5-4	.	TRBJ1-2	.	CASSLDGSNYGYTF	TGTGCCAGCAGCTTGGACGGCTCCAACTATGGCTACACCTTC
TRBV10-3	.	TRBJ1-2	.	CAMTSTGRGYTF	TGTGCCATGACATCGACAGGTCGGGGCTACACCTTC
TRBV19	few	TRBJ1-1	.	CASSPEKGHWGTEAFF	TGTGCCAGTAGTCCCGAGAAGGGGCATTGGGGCACTGAAGCTTTCTTT
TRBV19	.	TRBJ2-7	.	CASSIFGLEEDGSYEQYF	TGTGCCAGTAGTATTTTCGGTCTTGAAGAGGATGGCTCCTACGAGCAGTACTTC
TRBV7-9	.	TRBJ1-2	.	CASSLAGTYDGYTF	TGTGCCAGCAGCTTAGCAGGAACGTACGATGGCTACACCTTC
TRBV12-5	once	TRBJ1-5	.	CASAVTPRTRKNQPQHF	TGTGCTAGTGCCGTAACCCCCCGGACACGGAAAAATCAGCCCCAGCATTTT
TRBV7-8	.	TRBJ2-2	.	CASGGLENTGELFF	TGTGCCAGCGGGGGATTAGAGAACACCGGGGAGCTGTTTTTT
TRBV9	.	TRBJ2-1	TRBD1	CASSVGFMGQGRPGEQFF	TGTGCCAGCAGCGTAGGTTTCATGGGACAGGGGCGACCCGGAGAGCAGTTCTTC
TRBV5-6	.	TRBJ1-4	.	CASSLARASSTNEKLFF	TGTGCCAGCAGCTTGGCCAGGGCGAGTTCAACTAATGAAAAACTGTTTTTT
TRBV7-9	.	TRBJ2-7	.	CASSWSPYEQYF	TGTGCCAGCAGCTGGAGCCCCTACGAGCAGTACTTC
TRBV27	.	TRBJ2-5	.	CASSFGRTQYF	TGTGCCAGCAGTTTCGGGAGAACCCAGTACTTC
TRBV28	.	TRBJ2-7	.	CASAKDVVGYEQYF	TGTGCCAGCGCCAAGGATGTAGTGGGCTACGAGCAGTACTTC
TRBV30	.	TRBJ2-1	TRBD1	CAWTTGTGRYNEQFF	TGTGCCTGGACCACTGGGACAGGACGATACAATGAGCAGTTCTTC
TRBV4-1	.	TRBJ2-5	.	CASSQVPGETQYF	TGCGCCAGCAGCCAGGTCCCGGGGGAGACCCAGTACTTC
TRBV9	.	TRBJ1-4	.	CASSPRGGGSEKLFF	TGTGCCAGCAGCCCCCGCGGGGGGGGAAGTGAAAAACTGTTTTTT
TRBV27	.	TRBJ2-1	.	CASSPLLGVYEQFF	TGTGCCAGCAGTCCCCTTTTGGGGGTCTATGAGCAGTTCTTC
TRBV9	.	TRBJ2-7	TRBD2	CASSVGHVAGVDPYEQYF	TGTGCCAGCAGCGTAGGACACGTTGCGGGAGTGGATCCCTACGAGCAGTACTTC
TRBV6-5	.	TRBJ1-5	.	CASSYGLSQPQHF	TGTGCCAGCAGTTACGGTCTTAGTCAGCCCCAGCATTTT
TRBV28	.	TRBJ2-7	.	CASSFSPGGRYEQYF	TGTGCCAGCAGTTTCTCCCCCGGGGGCAGATACGAGCAGTACTTC
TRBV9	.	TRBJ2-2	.	CASSGFTGELFF	TGTGCCAGCAGCGGGTTCACCGGGGAGCTGTTTTTT
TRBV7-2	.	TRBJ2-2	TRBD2	CASSPPLAGGTGELFF	TGTGCCAGCAGCCCGCCCCTAGCGGGAGGAACCGGGGAGCTGTTTTTT
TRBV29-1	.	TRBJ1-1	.	CSVGDRGESTEAFF	TGCAGCGTGGGAGATAGAGGGGAGAGCACTGAAGCTTTCTTT
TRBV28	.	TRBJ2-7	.	CASRERGPPDYEQYF	TGTGCCAGCAGAGAAAGGGGACCACCGGACTACGAGCAGTACTTC
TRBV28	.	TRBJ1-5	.	CASSVPQNNQPQHF	TGTGCCAGCAGCGTCCCGCAAAACAATCAGCCCCAGCATTTT
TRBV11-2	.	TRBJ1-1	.	CASRLGGYTEAFF	TGTGCCAGCAGGTTAGGGGGTTACACTGAAGCTTTCTTT
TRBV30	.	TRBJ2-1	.	CAWSVPGRAAYNEQFF	TGTGCCTGGAGTGTCCCGGGTCGGGCGGCCTACAATGAGCAGTTCTTC
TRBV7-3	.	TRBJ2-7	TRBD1	CASSFGTGSEQYF	TGTGCCAGCAGCTTTGGGACAGGGAGCGAGCAGTACTTC
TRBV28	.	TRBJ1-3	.	CASEEGVTGNTIYF	TGTGCCTCCGAAGAGGGGGTAACTGGAAACACCATATATTTT
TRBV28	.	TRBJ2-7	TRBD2	CASSPLAGGSYEQYF	TGTGCCAGCAGCCCTCTAGCGGGAGGGTCCTACGAGCAGTACTTC
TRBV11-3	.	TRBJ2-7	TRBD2	CASARESSDEQYF	TGTGCCAGCGCGCGGGAGAGTAGCGACGAGCAGTACTTC
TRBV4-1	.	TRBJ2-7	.	CASSQGRTYEQYF	TGCGCCAGCAGCCAAGGGCGGACTTACGAGCAGTACTTC
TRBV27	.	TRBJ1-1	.	CASSLFQGTNTEAFF	TGTGCCAGCAGTTTATTTCAGGGTACGAACACTGAAGCTTTCTTT
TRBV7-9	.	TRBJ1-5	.	CASSLAWGDGQPQHF	TGTGCCAGCAGCCTTGCTTGGGGAGATGGTCAGCCCCAGCATTTT
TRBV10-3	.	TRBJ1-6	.	CAISESMSSYNSPLHF	TGTGCCATCAGTGAGTCGATGAGCTCCTATAATTCACCCCTCCACTTT
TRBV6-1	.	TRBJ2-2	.	CASSEIKGPNTGELFF	TGTGCCAGCAGTGAAATTAAGGGACCCAACACCGGGGAGCTGTTTTTT
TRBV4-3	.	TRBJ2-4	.	CASSQGQAGIQYF	TGCGCCAGCAGCCAAGGACAGGCAGGGATTCAGTACTTC
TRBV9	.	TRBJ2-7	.	CASSVSDYEQYF	TGTGCCAGCAGCGTATCAGACTACGAGCAGTACTTC
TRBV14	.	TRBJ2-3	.	CASSQDWGRDTQYF	TGTGCCAGCAGCCAAGATTGGGGCAGAGATACGCAGTATTTT